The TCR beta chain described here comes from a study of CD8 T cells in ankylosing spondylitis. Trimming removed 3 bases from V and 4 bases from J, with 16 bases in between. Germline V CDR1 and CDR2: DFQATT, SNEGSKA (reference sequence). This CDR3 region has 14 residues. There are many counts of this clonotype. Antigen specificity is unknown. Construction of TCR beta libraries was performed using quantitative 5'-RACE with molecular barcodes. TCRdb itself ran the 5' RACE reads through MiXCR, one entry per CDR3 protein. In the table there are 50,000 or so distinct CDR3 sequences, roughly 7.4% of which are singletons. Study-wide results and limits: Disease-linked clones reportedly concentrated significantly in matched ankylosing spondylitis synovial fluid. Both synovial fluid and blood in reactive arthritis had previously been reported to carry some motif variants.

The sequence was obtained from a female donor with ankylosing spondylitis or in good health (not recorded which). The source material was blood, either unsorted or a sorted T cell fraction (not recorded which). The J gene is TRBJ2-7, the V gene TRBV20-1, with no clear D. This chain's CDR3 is CSASLGHAVYEQYF. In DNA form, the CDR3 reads TGCAGTGCTAGCTTGGGTCACGCGGTATACGAGCAGTACTTC.